These T cell receptor beta chains were read from a single sample in a study of vaccination effects on CD4 cells after COVID-19. Sequencing used immunoSEQ multiplex PCR; TCRdb keeps in-frame clones, though not all of them. Of roughly 50,000 clones listed, approximately 61% are singletons. These receptors have no known antigen. The sample here was CD4+ T cells from PBMCs cultured without peptide, taken before COVID-19 vaccination. The receptors come from a human donor who received a COVID-19 vaccine. The CDR3 runs from the conserved cysteine through the conserved F or W. The order of the fields is D gene, CDR3 length, clone size, J gene, V gene, CDR3 protein, CDR3 DNA. The D gene is left open where the match is weak. Some rows have no size entry. The others give once, few or many, or a class for an expanded clone.

-,11,-,TRBJ1-1,TRBV10-3,CAISDRDVAFF,TGTGCCATCAGTGACAGGGATGTAGCTTTCTTT
-,13,-,TRBJ1-1,TRBV12-3/TRBV12-4,CASSLMTNTEAFF,TGTGCCAGCAGCCTTATGACGAACACTGAAGCTTTCTTT
-,17,-,TRBJ1-4,TRBV15,CATSRGGQGATNEKLFF,TGTGCCACCAGCAGAGGAGGGCAGGGAGCAACTAATGAAAAACTGTTTTTT
-,14,-,TRBJ1-2,TRBV7-2,CASSLDGGNYGYTF,TGTGCCAGCAGCTTAGATGGCGGGAACTATGGCTACACCTTC
-,13,few,TRBJ2-7,TRBV7-9,CASSLDGLYEQYF,TGTGCCAGCAGCTTGGACGGTCTCTACGAGCAGTACTTC
-,14,-,TRBJ1-6,TRBV14,CASTLGSYNSPLHF,TGTGCCAGCACACTAGGCTCCTATAATTCACCCCTCCACTTT
TRBD1,15,few,TRBJ2-1,TRBV5-5,CASSLEGTGTNEQFF,TGTGCCAGCAGCTTGGAGGGGACAGGGACCAATGAGCAGTTCTTC
-,15,-,TRBJ1-2,TRBV6-4,CASSDSPGAFYGYTF,TGTGCCAGCAGTGACTCTCCAGGGGCCTTCTATGGCTACACCTTC
-,13,few,TRBJ1-2,TRBV2,CAGRTGANYGYTF,TGTGCCGGACGGACGGGAGCTAACTATGGCTACACCTTC
TRBD1,13,-,TRBJ1-2,TRBV6-4,CASKGQGNYGYTF,TGTGCCAGCAAGGGACAGGGGAACTATGGCTACACCTTC
TRBD1,14,-,TRBJ1-5,TRBV5-1,CASSLSGGDQPQHF,TGCGCCAGCAGCTTGTCAGGGGGCGATCAGCCCCAGCATTTT
TRBD1,13,once,TRBJ2-1,TRBV28,CASSLPPGGMQFF,TGTGCCAGCAGTTTACCTCCAGGGGGCATGCAGTTCTTC
-,14,-,TRBJ1-3,TRBV2,CASSPDGSGNTIYF,TGTGCCAGCAGCCCCGATGGATCTGGAAACACCATATATTTT
TRBD1,22,-,TRBJ1-4,TRBV5-1,CASSFLPGDRLGWGATNEKLFF,TGCGCCAGCAGCTTCTTACCCGGGGACAGGTTGGGCTGGGGTGCAACTAATGAAAAACTGTTTTTT
-,17,-,TRBJ1-1,TRBV5-1,CASSAGPGRTRNTEAFF,TGCGCCAGCAGCGCGGGGCCAGGACGGACAAGGAACACTGAAGCTTTCTTT
TRBD2,18,-,TRBJ2-1,TRBV7-9,CASSLLRMTSGGGNEQFF,TGTGCCAGCAGCTTACTACGGATGACTAGCGGGGGCGGAAATGAGCAGTTCTTC